The 27 T cell receptor beta chains presented below share a single source sample, sequenced in a study of blood T cell repertoires in COVID-19. Produced via immunoSEQ multiplex PCR; TCRdb's table is partial and in-frame only. The sample carries 75,000 to 100,000 clones, approximately 85% recorded once. The sample comprised peripheral blood. These receptors all stem from a man aged 65 to 79 with acute or convalescent COVID-19.

The genes are TRBV28 and TRBJ1-2, with 11 positions matching TRBD1. Germline lookup yields CDR1 MDHEN and CDR2 SYDVKM. Germline trimming cut 6 bases from V and 2 bases from J; bases unmatched to any gene: 2. CDR3 length equals 14 residues. The CDR3 DNA sequence: TGTGCCAGCAGAAGGACAGGGGGCAACTATGGCTACACCTTC. Amino acids: CASRRTGGNYGYTF.

The CDR3 region is CASGFLEREGTEAFF. The CDR3 nucleotides are TGCGCCAGCGGTTTTCTCGAAAGGGAGGGAACTGAAGCTTTCTTT. This chain connects TRBV10-1 to TRBJ1-1, with D unresolved. The V gene lost 8 bases and the J gene lost 5 bases, with 21 bases spanning the gap. CDR1 WNHNN and CDR2 SYGVQD come from the germline V gene (reference sequence). This CDR3 comprises 15 residues.

The chain links TRBV4-3 to TRBJ1-2; a weak D match, TRBD1 (6 bases). Germline-derived CDR1 and CDR2 are LGHNA and YSLEER. Trimming removed 1 base from V and 4 bases from J, with 13 bases in between. The CDR3 spans 15 residues. CDR3 amino acids: CASSQAAGDTYGYTF. Written as DNA, the CDR3 is TGCGCCAGCAGCCAAGCTGCAGGGGATACCTATGGCTACACCTTC.

The V gene is TRBV7-6, the J gene TRBJ1-3; TRBD1 aligns across 9 bases. CDR3 size: 17 residues. CDR1 and CDR2 from the germline V gene are SGHVS and FNYEAQ. Unmatched junction bases numbered 8, after V lost 1 base and J lost 4 bases. For the CDR3, the DNA is TGTGCCAGCAGCTTAGGCTACAGGGGGCGCAGAGGAAACACCATATATTTT. It encodes CASSLGYRGRRGNTIYF.

V usage is TRBV6-5 and J usage is TRBJ1-5, with 9 bases lining up with TRBD1. Germline V lookup: CDR1 MNHEY, CDR2 SVGAGI. V gave up 8 bases and J gave up 4 bases; unmatched junction bases: 12. This CDR3 is 16 amino acids long. The CDR3 reads CASRSGSGTGNQPQHF. In DNA, the CDR3 is TGTGCCAGCCGTTCGGGATCCGGGACAGGGAATCAGCCCCAGCATTTT.

This clone was observed a single time. The chain is built from TRBV9 and TRBJ2-3; the D gene is possibly TRBD1 (6 bases). Trimming removed 3 bases at V and 2 bases at J, with 10 bases between. This CDR3 region has 14 residues. Germline lookup yields CDR1 SGDLS and CDR2 YYNGEE. In nucleotides, the CDR3 is TGTGCCAGCAGCGCCGACAGGCCCACAGATACGCAGTATTTT. Translated, it gives CASSADRPTDTQYF.

A single count supports this clone. The J gene is TRBJ2-1, the V gene TRBV28; TRBD2 might be the D (5 bases). Trimming removed 3 bases from V and 3 bases from J, with 6 bases in between. Germline V lookup: CDR1 MDHEN, CDR2 SYDVKM. The CDR3 has 13 amino acids. Here the CDR3 reads CASSLSGYNEQFF. For the CDR3, the DNA is TGTGCCAGCAGTTTGAGCGGCTACAATGAGCAGTTCTTC. Drawing the rest from reference TRBV28 and TRBJ2-1, the complete variable domain is DVKVTQSSRYLVKRTGEKVFLECVQDMDHENMFWYRQDPGLGLRLIYFSYDVKMKEKGDIPEGYSVSREKKERFSLILESASTNQTSMYLCASSLSGYNEQFFGPGTRLTVL.

This clone occurred once. This chain uses TRBV11-3 with TRBJ2-3, with TRBD2 matching over 8 bases. CDR1 is SGHNT and CDR2 is YENEEA in the germline V gene. The J segment lost 4 bases and the V segment lost 5 bases, leaving 5 bases of the junction unmatched. The CDR3 totals 14 residues. The chain's CDR3 is CASSRAGVSDTQYF. The DNA for the CDR3 is TGTGCCAGCAGCAGAGCGGGAGTCTCAGATACGCAGTATTTT.

This clone was seen a single time. The J gene is TRBJ2-4, the V gene TRBV7-8, with D unresolved. Trimming took 5 bases from V and 8 from J, leaving 10 bases between them. The germline CDR1 and CDR2 sequences are SGHVS and FQNEAQ. The CDR3 runs 12 residues. The CDR3 DNA reads as TGTGCCAGCAGCCCTACGGTCGACATTCAGTACTTC. As protein: CASSPTVDIQYF. The whole variable domain, remainder taken from reference TRBV7-8 and TRBJ2-4, is GAGVSQSPRYKVAKRGQDVALRCDPISGHVSLFWYQQALGQGPEFLTYFQNEAQLDKSGLPSDRFFAERPEGSVSTLKIQRTQQEDSAVYLCASSPTVDIQYFGAGTRLSVL.

This chain uses TRBV5-6 with TRBJ2-1; perhaps TRBD2 as D (6 bases). Germline CDR1 and CDR2: SGHDT and YYEEEE. The V end lost 6 bases, the J end lost 5 bases, and 18 bases lay between the germline ends. This CDR3 has 15 residues. The CDR3 here is CASTPIGGSHNEQFF. For the CDR3, the DNA is TGTGCCAGCACCCCCATCGGGGGTTCACACAATGAGCAGTTCTTC.

The chain couples TRBV3-1 (or the pseudogene TRBV3-2) to TRBJ2-1, with 8 nucleotides matching TRBD2. J was trimmed by 6 bases and V by 4 bases; bases with no gene match: 5. This CDR3 spans 14 amino acids. CDR1 is LGHDT and CDR2 is YNNKEL in the germline V gene (reference sequence). The CDR3 nucleotides read TGTGCCAGCAGCCTTTCCGGGACTAGCAATGAGCAGTTCTTC. Translated: CASSLSGTSNEQFF.

Written as DNA, the CDR3 is TGCGCCAGCAGCAGAACTAGTGCGGGCGAGCAGTACTTC. This codes for CASSRTSAGEQYF. This chain connects TRBV5-1 to TRBJ2-7, with D tentatively TRBD2 (5 bases). This CDR3 is 13 amino acids long. Between the trimmed V and J ends, which lost 4 bases and 6 bases, there was a span of 14 bases. In germline, CDR1 is SGHRS, CDR2 YFSETQ.

The rearrangement joins TRBV18 to TRBJ2-7; D is uncertain. Germline V gene sequence: CDR1 KGHSH, CDR2 LQKENI. The CDR3 has 12 amino acids. Trimming removed 3 bases from V and 2 bases from J, with 5 bases in between. CDR3 DNA: TGTGCCAGCTCACCTACACCCTACGAGCAGTACTTC. This gives the protein CASSPTPYEQYF. Full variable domain (missing parts from reference TRBV18 and TRBJ2-7): NAGVMQNPRHLVRRRGQEARLRCSPMKGHSHVYWYRQLPEEGLKFMVYLQKENIIDESGMPKERFSAEFPKEGPSILRIQQVVRGDSAAYFCASSPTPYEQYFGPGTRLTVT.

V and J are TRBV5-1 and TRBJ2-7, with D possibly matching TRBD1 (6 bases). The V gene lost 4 bases and the J gene lost 6 bases, with 11 bases spanning the gap. The CDR3 length is 12 residues. Germline CDR1 is SGHRS and CDR2 is YFSETQ. CDR3 sequence reads: CASSKYRVEQYF. In nucleotides, the CDR3 is TGCGCCAGCAGCAAATACAGGGTCGAGCAGTACTTC.

In this sample, this clone turned up once. The rearrangement links TRBV4-3 to TRBJ2-3, with D perhaps matching TRBD1 (6 bases). Germline lookup yields CDR1 LGHNA and CDR2 YSLEER. Trimming cost V 0 bases and J 6 bases, with 10 bases left between them. The CDR3 consists of 14 residues. The CDR3 nucleotides read TGCGCCAGCAGCCAAGATCAGGGGTCGGATACGCAGTATTTT. It yields the protein CASSQDQGSDTQYF.

V and J are TRBV6-5 and TRBJ1-1; D is uncertain. CDR1 is MNHEY, CDR2 SVGAGI, per germline. The length of the CDR3 is 11 residues. Between the trimmed V and J ends, which lost 6 bases and 5 bases, there was a span of 7 bases. The CDR3 bases are TGTGCCAGCAGGAGGGTAACTGAAGCTTTCTTT. It codes for CASRRVTEAFF.

The chain employs TRBV12-3 or TRBV12-4 and TRBJ1-1, with D unclear. The CDR3 sequence is 13 residues long. V was cut by 6 bases and J by 0 bases, with 8 bases left in between. The CDR3: CASSQVMNTEAFF. CDR3 sequence (DNA): TGTGCCAGCAGCCAGGTAATGAACACTGAAGCTTTCTTT.

The V call is TRBV5-6, the J call TRBJ2-1; 9 positions agree with TRBD2. V shed 4 bases, J shed 5 bases, and the junction held 10 bases outside the gene matches. The CDR3 loop spans 16 amino acids. Germline CDR1 SGHDT, CDR2 YYEEEE. In DNA, the CDR3 is TGTGCCAGCAGCAAACTAGGGACTAGCCCAAACAATGAGCAGTTCTTC. Protein sequence: CASSKLGTSPNNEQFF.

V and J are TRBV3-1 (or the pseudogene TRBV3-2) and TRBJ2-1, with a tentative D call TRBD2 (5 bases). The V end lost 4 bases, the J end lost 2 bases, and 12 bases lay between the germline ends. This CDR3 region has 15 residues. The germline V gene encodes CDR1 LGHDT and CDR2 YNNKEL (reference sequence). The CDR3 nucleotides read TGTGCCAGCAGCCCCCTAAGCGGCACCTACAATGAGCAGTTCTTC. Protein: CASSPLSGTYNEQFF.

The V call is TRBV7-8, the J call TRBJ1-3; D is undetermined. Germline V CDR1 and CDR2: SGHVS, FQNEAQ. CDR3 length: 13 residues. V dropped 5 bases and J dropped 2 bases, with 7 bases sitting between them. The CDR3 sequence: CASSVFTGNTIYF. The CDR3 DNA reads as TGTGCCAGCAGCGTATTTACTGGAAACACCATATATTTT.

V usage is TRBV3-1 (or the pseudogene TRBV3-2) and J usage is TRBJ1-1, with a possible D match to TRBD1 (5 bases). V was clipped by 1 base and J by 6 bases, with 9 bases between them. CDR1 is LGHDT and CDR2 is YNNKEL in the germline V gene (reference sequence). CDR3 length: 13 amino acids. CDR3 protein: CASSQAGTSEAFF. In DNA form, the CDR3 reads TGTGCCAGCAGCCAAGCTGGGACTTCTGAAGCTTTCTTT.

With regard to this clone: Germline and junction disagree at one end, which may indicate a read error. The DNA for the CDR3 is TGTGCCAGCAGCTTGTTCGGGGACAGCATTCAGCCCCAGCATTTT. Amino acid sequence: CASSLFGDSIQPQHF. The V and J genes are TRBV5-6 and TRBJ1-5; 7 nucleotides line up with TRBD1. The germline V gene has CDR1 SGHDT and CDR2 YYEEEE. The CDR3 length is 15 residues.

The chain links TRBV5-1 to TRBJ2-1; possible D gene TRBD2, 6 bases. V was trimmed by 5 bases and J by 5 bases, leaving 17 bases between them. Germline V gives CDR1 SGHRS, CDR2 YFSETQ. CDR3 length: 15 residues. CDR3 bases: TGCGCCAGCAGAAGTGCGGACTACACGAACAATGAGCAGTTCTTC. Translated, it gives CASRSADYTNNEQFF.

V is TRBV19 and J is TRBJ1-4; 7 bases map to TRBD1. The germline CDR1 and CDR2 sequences are LNHDA and SQIVND (reference sequence). This CDR3 has 15 residues. Trimming at V came to 6 bases and at J to 6 bases, leaving 10 bases not matched to a gene. The CDR3 DNA follows: TGTGCCAGTAGGTCACCCGGGACAGTTGATGAAAAACTGTTTTTT. As protein: CASRSPGTVDEKLFF.

The J gene is TRBJ2-1, the V gene TRBV2, with 11 bases fitting TRBD2. J was trimmed by 1 base and V by 4 bases; bases with no gene match: 3. CDR3 size: 16 residues. CDR1 SNHLY and CDR2 FYNNEI come from the germline V gene. The CDR3 region has the DNA TGTGCCAGCAGTGCAACTAGCGGGGGATCCTACAATGAGCAGTTCTTC. This codes for CASSATSGGSYNEQFF.

The J gene is TRBJ2-7, the V gene TRBV5-4; D may be TRBD2 (5 bases). The ends were cut back, 3 bases at V and 0 bases at J, with 13 bases in the middle. There are 15 residues in the CDR3. CDR1 is SGHNT, CDR2 YYREEE, per germline (reference sequence). In nucleotides, the CDR3 is TGTGCCAGCAGCTCACAGCCCAGCGGCTCCTACGAGCAGTACTTC. This encodes CASSSQPSGSYEQYF.

The rearrangement uses TRBV19 and TRBJ2-1, with TRBD2 matching over 8 bases. Unmatched junction bases numbered 8, after V lost 3 bases and J lost 7 bases. Per the germline V gene, CDR1 is LNHDA and CDR2 is SQIVND (reference sequence). There are 15 residues in the CDR3. The CDR3 DNA follows: TGTGCCAGTAGTATTTCCAGCGGGGGTTGGAATGAGCAGTTCTTC. Its protein product is CASSISSGGWNEQFF.